The rows below give T cell receptor beta chains drawn from one sample of a study of spatial heterogeneity in lung cancer. MiXCR, run by TCRdb on the 5' RACE reads, gives a single entry per CDR3 protein. The sample consists of over 45,000 distinct CDR3 sequences, over 4.5% of them appearing once. The sample consisted of PBMCs, taken at surgery. Every receptor here comes from a male donor with early-stage non-small cell lung cancer. Each CDR3 is given with its conserved first and last residue. D genes are given only for firm matches. The size field is filled for only some rows; it gives once, few, many or a size class.

abundance	v_gene	j_gene	d_gene	CDR3aa	CDR3nt
few	TRBV14	TRBJ2-7	NA	CASSQEFGREQYF	TGTGCCAGCAGCCAAGAATTCGGGCGGGAGCAGTACTTC
many	TRBV3-1	TRBJ2-2	NA	CASSQVGPGELFF	TGTGCCAGCAGCCAAGTAGGGCCCGGGGAGCTGTTTTTT
many	TRBV20-1	TRBJ1-2	NA	CSARGQGYGYTF	TGCAGTGCTAGAGGGCAGGGCTATGGCTACACCTTC
many	TRBV18	TRBJ2-1	NA	CASSPPPAIANEQFF	TGTGCCAGCTCACCACCTCCGGCAATCGCGAATGAGCAGTTCTTC
many	TRBV7-9	TRBJ2-3	TRBD1	CASSFPPAAKGTGPTDTQYF	TGTGCCAGCAGCTTTCCACCAGCCGCGAAAGGGACAGGGCCCACAGATACGCAGTATTTT
many	TRBV5-6	TRBJ1-4	NA	CASSLRRQEKLFF	TGTGCCAGCAGCTTGCGTAGGCAAGAAAAACTGTTTTTT
many	TRBV11-2	TRBJ1-1	NA	CASSSRGALNTEAFF	TGTGCCAGCAGCTCCCGCGGGGCCTTGAACACTGAAGCTTTCTTT
many	TRBV5-4	TRBJ2-3	NA	CASSDRGRSTDTQYF	TGTGCCAGCAGCGACCGGGGCCGTAGCACAGATACGCAGTATTTT
many	TRBV3-1	TRBJ2-2	TRBD2	CASSPWASGRTGELFF	TGTGCCAGCAGCCCCTGGGCTAGCGGGAGAACCGGGGAGCTGTTTTTT
many	TRBV15	TRBJ1-2	NA	CATSTGTNYGYTF	TGTGCCACCAGCACCGGGACAAACTATGGCTACACCTTC
once	TRBV12-3/TRBV12-4	TRBJ2-7	NA	CASSPRGGPVPYEQYF	TGTGCCAGCAGTCCTCGCGGAGGGCCGGTACCCTACGAGCAGTACTTC
many	TRBV2	TRBJ1-2	TRBD1	CASSYGTGGASRGYTF	TGTGCCAGCAGTTACGGCACAGGGGGCGCTTCGAGGGGCTACACCTTC
NA	TRBV14	TRBJ1-4	NA	CASSSRVVNEKLFF	TGTGCCAGCAGCAGCCGGGTCGTAAATGAAAAACTGTTTTTT
many	TRBV5-6	TRBJ1-2	NA	CASSLRRGYGYTF	TGTGCCAGCAGCTTGAGAAGGGGCTATGGCTACACCTTC
many	TRBV12-3/TRBV12-4	TRBJ2-2	TRBD1	CASRTGTGASPGELFF	TGTGCCAGCAGAACCGGGACAGGGGCTAGTCCCGGGGAGCTGTTTTTT
many	TRBV4-3	TRBJ1-5	NA	CASSQDAWSLGPQHF	TGCGCCAGCAGCCAAGACGCGTGGTCCTTAGGGCCCCAGCATTTT
many	TRBV24-1	TRBJ2-5	NA	CATSDFGQGRETQYF	TGTGCCACCAGTGATTTTGGGCAGGGCCGGGAGACCCAGTACTTC
many	TRBV4-3	TRBJ2-7	TRBD2	CASSQASGLAGEAYEQYF	TGCGCCAGCAGCCAAGCCTCGGGACTAGCGGGAGAAGCGTACGAGCAGTACTTC
many	TRBV10-3	TRBJ2-3	NA	CATRTTDTQYF	TGTGCCACCAGAACAACAGATACGCAGTATTTT
few	TRBV20-1	TRBJ2-1	NA	CSARRNEQFF	TGCAGTGCTAGGAGAAATGAGCAGTTCTTC
few	TRBV2	TRBJ2-1	NA	CASSVEPYNEQFF	TGTGCCAGCAGCGTCGAGCCCTACAATGAGCAGTTCTTC
many	TRBV19	TRBJ2-1	NA	CASSPNPGTGRSNEQFF	TGTGCCAGTAGTCCCAACCCCGGGACGGGCCGAAGCAATGAGCAGTTCTTC
many	TRBV7-2	TRBJ1-1	TRBD1	CASSFRDSSNTEAFF	TGTGCCAGCAGCTTCCGGGACAGCTCGAACACTGAAGCTTTCTTT
many	TRBV20-1	TRBJ2-2	NA	CSAGGRTGELFF	TGCAGTGCTGGGGGAAGGACCGGGGAGCTGTTTTTT
many	TRBV7-2	TRBJ2-5	NA	CASSHTTMNQETQYF	TGTGCCAGCAGCCACACAACTATGAATCAAGAGACCCAGTACTTC
NA	TRBV12-3/TRBV12-4	TRBJ2-3	TRBD1	CASSFRTGGSDTQYF	TGTGCCAGCAGTTTCCGGACAGGGGGCTCAGATACGCAGTATTTT
few	TRBV20-1	TRBJ2-3	TRBD1	CSAFGTASTDTQYF	TGCAGTGCTTTTGGGACAGCTAGCACAGATACGCAGTATTTT
many	TRBV10-1	TRBJ2-2	NA	CASLSPGAGERYIATNTGELFF	TGCGCCAGCCTCTCCCCGGGGGCGGGAGAGAGATACATTGCTACGAACACCGGGGAGCTGTTTTTT
many	TRBV27	TRBJ1-1	NA	CASSLGAGLNTEAFF	TGTGCCAGCAGTTTAGGAGCCGGGTTGAACACTGAAGCTTTCTTT
NA	TRBV15	TRBJ2-2	NA	CATSRDMQGSSGELFF	TGTGCCACCAGCAGAGATATGCAGGGGTCGTCCGGGGAGCTGTTTTTT
many	TRBV5-4	TRBJ2-3	NA	CASSLTDLVTDTQYF	TGTGCCAGCAGCTTGACAGATTTAGTCACAGATACGCAGTATTTT
many	TRBV6-2/TRBV6-3	TRBJ2-3	TRBD2	CASSYPSGPSTDTQYF	TGTGCCAGCAGTTACCCTAGCGGGCCCAGCACAGATACGCAGTATTTT
NA	TRBV5-1	TRBJ2-7	NA	CASSLAPGLYEQYF	TGCGCCAGCAGCTTGGCCCCAGGGCTCTACGAGCAGTACTTC
many	TRBV4-1	TRBJ2-3	NA	CASRLTHPGPDTQYF	TGCGCCAGCAGATTGACACACCCTGGGCCAGATACGCAGTATTTT
many	TRBV28	TRBJ2-3	TRBD1	CASSLPHYRGRGTDTQYF	TGTGCCAGCAGTTTACCCCATTACAGGGGGCGCGGCACAGATACGCAGTATTTT
NA	TRBV7-6	TRBJ2-7	TRBD2	CASSLNGAGGTEQYF	TGTGCCAGCAGCTTAAACGGGGCGGGAGGGACCGAGCAGTACTTC
many	TRBV20-1	TRBJ1-6	NA	CSASAFSAYNSPLHF	TGCAGTGCAAGCGCCTTCAGCGCCTATAATTCACCCCTCCACTTT
many	TRBV20-1	TRBJ2-3	NA	CSARGWLTDTQYF	TGCAGTGCTAGAGGTTGGCTCACAGATACGCAGTATTTT
many	TRBV27	TRBJ2-1	TRBD2	CASSSSGRLTGMPFF	TGTGCCAGCAGTTCTAGCGGGAGGTTGACGGGAATGCCGTTCTTC
many	TRBV5-5	TRBJ1-1	NA	CASSWAGEATEAFF	TGTGCCAGCAGCTGGGCCGGGGAAGCGACTGAAGCTTTCTTT
few	TRBV6-7	TRBJ2-3	NA	CASTETFGDTQYF	TGTGCCAGCACCGAAACCTTCGGAGATACGCAGTATTTT
many	TRBV20-1	TRBJ2-3	TRBD2	CSARGGTDTQYF	TGCAGTGCTCGGGGGGGGACAGATACGCAGTATTTT
many	TRBV29-1	TRBJ2-1	NA	CSVYGLAETYNEQFF	TGCAGCGTTTACGGGCTAGCCGAAACCTACAATGAGCAGTTCTTC
many	TRBV10-2	TRBJ1-1	NA	CASREEGGMNTEAFF	TGCGCCAGCAGGGAGGAGGGCGGAATGAACACTGAAGCTTTCTTT
many	TRBV12-3/TRBV12-4	TRBJ1-1	NA	CASSLVSGNTEAFF	TGTGCCAGCAGTTTAGTTTCAGGGAACACTGAAGCTTTCTTT
many	TRBV2	TRBJ2-4	TRBD1	CASSPGGAGKNIQYF	TGTGCCAGCAGTCCAGGGGGCGCGGGCAAAAACATTCAGTACTTC
medium-sized	TRBV29-1	TRBJ1-1	TRBD1	CSVDRANTEAFF	TGCAGCGTGGACAGGGCCAACACTGAAGCTTTCTTT
many	TRBV5-1	TRBJ2-3	NA	CASSQGTASTDTQYF	TGCGCCAGCAGCCAAGGGACCGCGAGCACAGATACGCAGTATTTT
many	TRBV7-9	TRBJ2-1	TRBD2	CASSLVRTSGASHYNEQFF	TGTGCCAGCAGCTTAGTCCGAACTAGCGGGGCAAGCCACTACAATGAGCAGTTCTTC
many	TRBV28	TRBJ2-4	NA	CASRAGQPTKNIQYF	TGTGCCAGCAGGGCGGGACAGCCCACCAAAAACATTCAGTACTTC